A selection of T cell receptor beta chains follows, all from one sample in a study of OX40 agonist ivuxolimab in advanced cancers. Sequenced by immunoSEQ multiplex PCR; TCRdb stores in-frame clones only, minus some. The sample contains about 46,000 clones, over 75% of which appear only once. The specimen was CD4+ or CD8+ T cells sorted from blood, collected in a trial of the OX40 agonist ivuxolimab. All receptors derive from an adult with an advanced solid tumor such as melanoma, head and neck, liver or kidney cancer. Each CDR3 is given with its conserved first and last residue. The order of the fields is V gene, D gene, clone size, J gene, CDR3 protein, CDR3 DNA. A D gene is named only where the DNA matches it firmly. Where a row states a size, it is once, few, many or the class of an expanded clone; other rows omit it.

v_gene: TRBV29-1
d_gene: TRBD1
abundance: NA
j_gene: TRBJ1-1
CDR3aa: CSVDRDRANEAFF
CDR3nt: TGCAGCGTTGATAGGGACAGGGCCAATGAAGCTTTCTTT

v_gene: TRBV7-2
d_gene: NA
abundance: NA
j_gene: TRBJ2-1
CDR3aa: CASSPEASVYNEQFF
CDR3nt: TGTGCCAGCAGCCCCGAGGCTAGCGTTTACAATGAGCAGTTCTTC

v_gene: TRBV6-6
d_gene: TRBD2
abundance: NA
j_gene: TRBJ2-1
CDR3aa: CASSYPTGTSVDEQFF
CDR3nt: TGTGCCAGCAGTTACCCCACCGGGACTAGCGTCGATGAGCAGTTCTTC

v_gene: TRBV7-9
d_gene: NA
abundance: few
j_gene: TRBJ2-4
CDR3aa: CASSLDAKNIQYF
CDR3nt: TGTGCCAGCAGCTTAGACGCCAAAAACATTCAGTACTTC

v_gene: TRBV10-1
d_gene: TRBD1
abundance: few
j_gene: TRBJ1-1
CDR3aa: CASTQQGVTEAFF
CDR3nt: TGCGCCAGCACCCAACAGGGGGTCACTGAAGCTTTCTTT

v_gene: TRBV5-1
d_gene: NA
abundance: NA
j_gene: TRBJ1-3
CDR3aa: CASKETGVSGNTIYF
CDR3nt: TGCGCCAGCAAGGAGACAGGCGTCTCTGGAAACACCATATATTTT

v_gene: TRBV6-4
d_gene: TRBD1
abundance: NA
j_gene: TRBJ2-3
CDR3aa: CASSGTGLDTQYF
CDR3nt: TGTGCCAGCAGCGGGACAGGGTTAGATACGCAGTATTTT

v_gene: TRBV19
d_gene: TRBD1
abundance: NA
j_gene: TRBJ2-3
CDR3aa: CASSVTQGRTDTQYF
CDR3nt: TGTGCCAGTAGTGTCACACAGGGGCGCACAGATACGCAGTATTTT

v_gene: TRBV6-4
d_gene: TRBD1
abundance: once
j_gene: TRBJ2-2
CDR3aa: CASRRGPNTGELFF
CDR3nt: TGTGCCAGCAGGAGGGGGCCGAACACCGGGGAGCTGTTTTTT

v_gene: TRBV5-8
d_gene: NA
abundance: NA
j_gene: TRBJ1-2
CDR3aa: CASSLERASGGYTF
CDR3nt: TGTGCCAGCAGCTTGGAACGGGCAAGTGGTGGCTACACCTTC

v_gene: TRBV13
d_gene: TRBD1
abundance: NA
j_gene: TRBJ2-1
CDR3aa: CASSSTIDPGQIYNEQFF
CDR3nt: TGTGCCAGCAGCTCCACAATAGACCCGGGACAGATTTACAATGAGCAGTTCTTC

v_gene: TRBV6-6
d_gene: NA
abundance: NA
j_gene: TRBJ1-1
CDR3aa: CASSYSSGIGEAFF
CDR3nt: TGTGCCAGCAGTTACTCGTCAGGTATCGGTGAAGCTTTCTTT

v_gene: TRBV2
d_gene: NA
abundance: NA
j_gene: TRBJ1-2
CDR3aa: CASSGGFFDGYTF
CDR3nt: TGTGCCAGCAGTGGGGGTTTTTTCGACGGCTACACCTTC

v_gene: TRBV6-1
d_gene: NA
abundance: NA
j_gene: TRBJ1-5
CDR3aa: CASSEATSRGPQHF
CDR3nt: TGTGCCAGCAGTGAAGCAACCAGTCGTGGGCCCCAGCATTTT

v_gene: TRBV7-9
d_gene: NA
abundance: NA
j_gene: TRBJ2-7
CDR3aa: CASSQGAALIEQYF
CDR3nt: TGTGCCAGCAGCCAAGGTGCGGCTCTCATCGAGCAGTACTTC

v_gene: TRBV6-1
d_gene: TRBD1
abundance: few
j_gene: TRBJ1-2
CDR3aa: CASKRQGAYGYTF
CDR3nt: TGTGCCAGCAAACGCCAGGGGGCCTATGGCTACACCTTC

v_gene: TRBV6-1
d_gene: TRBD1
abundance: NA
j_gene: TRBJ1-2
CDR3aa: CASRKDRGTHDGYTF
CDR3nt: TGTGCCAGCAGGAAGGACAGGGGGACCCATGATGGCTACACCTTC

v_gene: TRBV6-1
d_gene: NA
abundance: once
j_gene: TRBJ1-6
CDR3aa: CATSPWVTDSPLHF
CDR3nt: TGTGCCACCTCCCCATGGGTCACGGATTCACCCCTCCACTTT

v_gene: TRBV5-1
d_gene: NA
abundance: NA
j_gene: TRBJ1-1
CDR3aa: CASSVDGGLGAFF
CDR3nt: TGCGCCAGCAGCGTGGACGGAGGCCTAGGCGCTTTCTTT

v_gene: TRBV7-6
d_gene: NA
abundance: NA
j_gene: TRBJ2-2
CDR3aa: CASSLGGLTGELFF
CDR3nt: TGTGCCAGCAGCTTAGGAGGATTGACCGGGGAGCTGTTTTTT

v_gene: TRBV5-6
d_gene: TRBD1
abundance: NA
j_gene: TRBJ1-1
CDR3aa: CASSSEQGARTEAFF
CDR3nt: TGTGCCAGCAGCTCTGAACAGGGGGCGCGAACTGAAGCTTTCTTT

v_gene: TRBV5-6
d_gene: NA
abundance: NA
j_gene: TRBJ1-1
CDR3aa: CASSSSSWDREAEAFF
CDR3nt: TGTGCCAGCAGCTCCTCTAGTTGGGATAGGGAAGCTGAAGCTTTCTTT

v_gene: TRBV29-1
d_gene: NA
abundance: NA
j_gene: TRBJ2-2
CDR3aa: CSTGQSVTGELFF
CDR3nt: TGCAGCACAGGACAGAGTGTTACCGGGGAGCTGTTTTTT

v_gene: TRBV2
d_gene: TRBD1
abundance: NA
j_gene: TRBJ2-1
CDR3aa: CASSEEEGQVNEQFF
CDR3nt: TGTGCCAGCAGTGAAGAGGAGGGACAGGTCAATGAGCAGTTCTTC

v_gene: TRBV7-8
d_gene: TRBD1
abundance: NA
j_gene: TRBJ1-1
CDR3aa: CASSFGGTALMNTEAFF
CDR3nt: TGTGCCAGCAGCTTTGGTGGGACAGCGCTCATGAACACTGAAGCTTTCTTT

v_gene: TRBV5-6
d_gene: NA
abundance: NA
j_gene: TRBJ2-1
CDR3aa: CASSTGPRGEQFF
CDR3nt: TGTGCCAGCAGCACCGGACCCCGCGGTGAGCAGTTCTTC

v_gene: TRBV6-5
d_gene: NA
abundance: NA
j_gene: TRBJ2-7
CDR3aa: CASSHGRSYEQYF
CDR3nt: TGTGCCAGCAGTCACGGACGGTCCTACGAGCAGTACTTC

v_gene: TRBV5-4
d_gene: NA
abundance: NA
j_gene: TRBJ1-3
CDR3aa: CASSSGRSSGNTIYF
CDR3nt: TGTGCCAGCAGCTCCGGACGGAGCTCTGGAAACACCATATATTTT

v_gene: TRBV4-1
d_gene: NA
abundance: once
j_gene: TRBJ2-7
CDR3aa: CASSQDSQGVPYEQYF
CDR3nt: TGCGCCAGCAGCCAAGATAGCCAGGGAGTCCCCTACGAGCAGTACTTC

v_gene: TRBV7-8
d_gene: NA
abundance: NA
j_gene: TRBJ2-1
CDR3aa: CASSPGSWQGDNEQFF
CDR3nt: TGTGCCAGCAGCCCCGGGAGTTGGCAGGGGGATAATGAGCAGTTCTTC

v_gene: TRBV5-1
d_gene: NA
abundance: NA
j_gene: TRBJ1-2
CDR3aa: CASSLGSGQNYGYTF
CDR3nt: TGCGCCAGCAGCTTGGGGTCGGGGCAAAACTATGGCTACACCTTC

v_gene: TRBV9
d_gene: TRBD1
abundance: NA
j_gene: TRBJ2-5
CDR3aa: CASGHGQGSWETQYF
CDR3nt: TGTGCCAGCGGGCACGGACAGGGAAGCTGGGAGACCCAGTACTTC

v_gene: TRBV19
d_gene: NA
abundance: NA
j_gene: TRBJ2-7
CDR3aa: CASSVGIFIYEQYF
CDR3nt: TGTGCCAGTAGTGTCGGGATCTTTATTTACGAGCAGTACTTC

v_gene: TRBV5-1
d_gene: NA
abundance: NA
j_gene: TRBJ1-2
CDR3aa: CASSFWPLLRNPNYGYTF
CDR3nt: TGCGCCAGCAGCTTTTGGCCCCTGTTAAGGAATCCTAACTATGGCTACACCTTC